The 13 T cell receptor beta chains below all came from one sample that was sequenced in a study of cytomegalovirus exposure and HLA in healthy donors. The PCR made use of 60 Vbeta and 13 Jbeta primers. Method: immunoSEQ multiplex PCR; TCRdb's copy keeps in-frame clones and lacks some. In the table there are 130,000 or so clones, 60% to 80% of which are singletons. The sequenced sample consisted of PBMCs. The receptors derive from a woman in her fifties or sixties in good health and CMV-seronegative.

Comments on this clone: The junction departs from the called germline gene at one end, perhaps through a read error. This rearrangement joins TRBV7-9 to TRBJ1-5; weak D call: TRBD1 (5 bases). Germline CDR1 and CDR2: SEHNR and FQNEAQ (reference sequence). This CDR3 is 11 amino acids long. CDR3 bases: TGTTCCAGCAGCCCCGGGGGGCCCCAGCATTTT. It codes for CSSSPGGPQHF.

This chain connects TRBV29-1 to TRBJ2-5; a weak D match, TRBD2 (5 bases). The CDR3 consists of 12 residues. The germline V gene encodes CDR1 SQVTM and CDR2 ANQGSEA. V gave up 3 bases and J gave up 5 bases, with 10 bases separating them. The CDR3 spells CSVDTQRETQYF. The CDR3 DNA reads TGCAGCGTTGATACTCAGCGGGAGACCCAGTACTTC.

V and J are TRBV5-6 and TRBJ1-1; D is uncertain. The CDR3 extends over 14 amino acids. Deletions cut 4 bases from V and 1 base from J, with 11 bases between. CDR1 and CDR2 from the germline V gene are SGHDT and YYEEEE. CDR3 residues: CASSPVPRNTEAFF. CDR3 sequence (DNA): TGTGCCAGCAGCCCGGTTCCACGGAACACTGAAGCTTTCTTT.

This clone has only a few counts. The gene calls are TRBV5-1 and TRBJ1-2, with 10 bases that match TRBD1. The CDR3 contains 14 residues. The V gene's germline CDR1 is SGHRS and CDR2 YFSETQ. Trimming at V came to 3 bases and at J to 4 bases, leaving 3 bases not matched to a gene. CDR3 nucleotide sequence: TGCGCCAGCAGCTCGCGGACAGGGGGCTATGGCTACACCTTC. This translates into CASSSRTGGYGYTF.

CDR3 nucleotides: TGTGCCACCAGCAGGGACAGGCACACTGAAGCTTTCTTT. This gives the protein CATSRDRHTEAFF. This chain uses TRBV15 with TRBJ1-1, with 7 bases aligning to TRBD1. Germline assignment: CDR1 LNHNV and CDR2 YYDKDF (reference sequence). V shed 3 bases and J 3 bases; nucleotides not matched to a gene: 1. The CDR3 has 13 amino acids. The full variable domain, in which reference TRBV15 and TRBJ1-1 provide the parts outside the CDR3, is DAMVIQNPRYQVTQFGKPVTLSCSQTLNHNVMYWYQQKSSQAPKLLFHYYDKDFNNEADTPDNFQSRRPNTSFCFLDIRSPGLGDTAMYLCATSRDRHTEAFFGQGTRLTVV.

This clone was observed a handful of times. The chain joins TRBV13 to TRBJ2-5; 9 nucleotides align to TRBD1. CDR1 is PRHDT, CDR2 FYEKMQ, per germline (reference sequence). This CDR3 region has 14 residues. Trimming cost V 5 bases and J 5 bases; bases outside gene matches: 6. This CDR3 is CASSLQGASETQYF. For the CDR3, the DNA is TGTGCCAGCAGCCTACAGGGGGCCAGTGAGACCCAGTACTTC.

The chain carries TRBV5-1 and TRBJ2-7, with 7 positions matching TRBD1. In germline, CDR1 is SGHRS, CDR2 YFSETQ. J gave up 7 bases and V 0 bases, and 7 bases lay outside the gene matches. The CDR3 is 14 residues long. CDR3 DNA: TGCGCCAGCAGCTTGGGGCAGGGGGTCGGTGAGCAGTACTTC. Protein product: CASSLGQGVGEQYF.

This chain connects TRBV5-1 to TRBJ1-1, with TRBD1 matching over 8 bases. This CDR3 has 15 amino acids. Germline CDR1 is SGHRS and CDR2 is YFSETQ. Losses at the gene ends were 4 bases for V and 1 base for J; bases not matched to a gene: 6. The CDR3: CASSVPGTGNTEAFF. The CDR3, as DNA: TGCGCCAGCAGCGTTCCCGGGACAGGGAACACTGAAGCTTTCTTT.

The sample holds a few counts of this clone. The rearrangement links TRBV5-1 to TRBJ2-2, with TRBD2 matching over 12 bases. Per the germline V gene, CDR1 is SGHRS and CDR2 is YFSETQ. The CDR3 runs 18 residues. With 4 bases clipped from V and 0 bases from J, the junction kept 7 bases outside the gene matches. The CDR3 loop is CASSQRLAGASNTGELFF. CDR3 DNA sequence: TGCGCCAGCAGCCAAAGACTAGCGGGAGCCTCGAACACCGGGGAGCTGTTTTTT.

The chain links TRBV7-3 to TRBJ2-5, with 8 bases aligning to TRBD1. CDR1 and CDR2 (germline): SGHTA, FQGTGA. The ends lost 4 bases at V and 5 bases at J; junction bases unmatched: 12. The length of the CDR3 is 16 residues. As DNA, the CDR3 is TGTGCCAGCAGCTCCAGGGGGCTTGGTTCTGGGGAGACCCAGTACTTC. Protein product: CASSSRGLGSGETQYF.

The chain recombines TRBV28 with TRBJ1-2, with D possibly TRBD1 on 6 matching bases. V shed 6 bases and J shed 7 bases, with 12 bases lying between them. The CDR3 runs 12 residues. CDR1 is MDHEN and CDR2 is SYDVKM in the germline V gene. The CDR3 DNA is TGTGCCAGCAGGGGGACACCGGGTGGCTACACCTTC. Protein sequence: CASRGTPGGYTF.

The chain carries TRBV29-1 and TRBJ2-3; D is possibly TRBD2 (6 bases). V was cut by 8 bases and J by 0 bases, with 24 bases left in between. The CDR3 spans 17 residues. The V gene's germline CDR1 is SQVTM and CDR2 ANQGSEA. The chain's CDR3 is CSFFGWEAALSTDTQYF. The DNA for the CDR3 is TGCAGCTTCTTCGGGTGGGAGGCAGCCCTTAGCACAGATACGCAGTATTTT.

The gene calls are TRBV4-1 and TRBJ2-5, with 13 bases lining up with TRBD2. With the DNA end fitting TRBJ2-7 better, the J assignment may be wrong. CDR1 is MGHRA, CDR2 YSYEKL, per germline. The CDR3 consists of 17 residues. The CDR3 reads CASSPARRTSGRNEQYF. CDR3 nucleotide sequence: TGCGCCAGCAGCCCAGCCCGACGGACTAGCGGGAGAAACGAGCAGTACTTC.